This T cell receptor (beta chain) was retrieved from a study of blood T cell repertoires in COVID-19 (dated by TCRdb to 2020 to 2022). Study-level background: The collaborator samples originated in the United States, Italy and Spain and spanned the acute and convalescent phases of COVID-19. The material from the prospective study consisted of cDNA or gDNA derived from T cells, B-cell-depleted T cells, or PBMCs. Subjects who had been exposed to COVID-19, were actively infected with it, or had recovered from it provided the deeply sampled blood TCRbeta repertoires that made up the dataset. The repertoires were released in a freely available public database meant as a resource for research on the immune response to SARS-CoV-2. The samples were drawn from the first 160 participants of the ongoing ImmuneRACE study and from 1,254 subjects provided by 6 global collaborators. Sample metadata almost always included a de-identified subject ID, COVID-19 status, age in years and sex. HLA class I and class II types, where available, came from metadata supplied by the sample provider rather than from assay-based typing.

Turning to this clone: What this receptor recognizes is not known. The sample holds no much larger clone one base away, and base qualities are not on file.

The study at large found these results: How much clinical and demographic metadata was included differed by source and by participant, and the metadata was provided uncurated.

In Seattle, one collaborating source enrolled patients while the infection was active and tracked those patients longitudinally over the course of disease. Each collaborating institution followed its own protocols to collect whole blood in K2EDTA tubes. For TCRbeta analysis, collaborators shipped samples as frozen whole blood, isolated PBMCs, or DNA extracted from either of those sample types. TCRbeta CDR3 regions were amplified from genomic DNA by means of the immunoSEQ Assay, a bias-controlled multiplex PCR. The source study handled its data this way. The number of nucleated cells in each sample was estimated from the amplification of reference gene primers within the assay. To quantify the absolute abundance of each unique TCRbeta CDR3 rearrangement, sequence reads were collapsed and filtered. For each sample, productive Simpson clonality was calculated as the square root of Simpson's diversity index over productive rearrangements. TCRdb's version of the immuneACCESS table is confined to in-frame rearrangements and falls short of the full clone set. An unresolved V gene accounts for under half of the shortfall where checked; the remainder is of unknown origin. V and J calls and clone size are copied from that table; D and trimming were computed from the DNA. This sample gives approximately 350,000 clones in total; almost 90% of them show up just once. Together, the top ten hold approximately 7.4% of the sample.

V is pared back by 6 bases and J by 2 bases, with 13 bases lying between the germline termini. Spanning cysteine to phenylalanine, the CDR3 consists of 14 amino acids. This entry keeps only the CDR3 DNA: 42 bases, framed from base 1. Taken from the germline V gene, the CDR1 and CDR2 loops are SQVTM and ANQGSEA. Here the chain combines TRBV29-1 and TRBJ2-2; the D gene is perhaps TRBD1, from 6 matching bases. The TCR was taken from a woman between 65 and 79 years old with COVID-19, enrolled during active disease. The specimen was peripheral blood. The CDR3 amino acid sequence is: CSVVRDINTGELFF. The DNA reads as follows: TGCAGCGTGGTCCGGGACATTAACACCGGGGAGCTGTTTTTT.